The 27 T cell receptor beta chains below come from one sample, sequenced in a study of blood T cell repertoires in COVID-19. Only in-frame clones appear in the TCRdb table, and some are missing; sequencing was by immunoSEQ multiplex PCR. The profile shows about 140,000 clones, approximately 80% of them singletons. Sequenced input: peripheral blood. The receptor source for this set is a human donor in a cohort sampled during active COVID-19.

This clone was seen a handful of times. The chain uses TRBV28 and TRBJ1-3; no clear D gene. V shed 8 bases and J shed 0 bases, with 11 bases lying between them. The CDR3 consists of 14 residues. Looked up from germline, CDR1 is MDHEN and CDR2 is SYDVKM. CDR3 in DNA: TGTGCCAGCTCTCGGGGAGTCTCTGGAAACACCATATATTTT. It translates to CASSRGVSGNTIYF.

The genes are TRBV5-8 and TRBJ2-1; 8 bases map to TRBD2. J was trimmed by 7 bases and V by 4 bases; bases with no gene match: 7. This CDR3 is 14 amino acids long. The germline V gene has CDR1 SGHTS and CDR2 YDEGEE. CDR3 sequence (DNA): TGTGCCAGCAGCGGGCCGGGAGGGAGGAATGAGCAGTTCTTC. The encoded protein is CASSGPGGRNEQFF.

CDR3 DNA: TGTGCCAGCAGCTTAGGGGCCTCACTTGTGGGCAATCAGCCCCAGCATTTT. This gives the protein CASSLGASLVGNQPQHF. The rearrangement joins TRBV7-8 to TRBJ1-5; the D is unclear. V gave up 1 base and J gave up 2 bases, with 15 bases separating them. Germline CDR1 SGHVS, CDR2 FQNEAQ. The CDR3 has 17 residues.

The chain joins TRBV27 to TRBJ2-7; 11 nucleotides match TRBD1. CDR3 size: 14 residues. Germline trimming cut 5 bases from V and 2 bases from J; bases unmatched to any gene: 2. Germline values: CDR1 MNHEY, CDR2 SMNVEV (reference sequence). The CDR3 sequence is CASSPGQGAYEQYF. CDR3 nucleotide sequence: TGTGCCAGCAGTCCGGGACAGGGGGCCTACGAGCAGTACTTC.

The chain has TRBV10-3 and TRBJ2-1; TRBD2 aligns across 9 bases. With V trimmed by 10 bases and J by 5 bases, 3 bases remained unmatched. CDR1 and CDR2 (germline): ENHRY, SYGVKD. This CDR3 spans 12 amino acids. DNA of the CDR3: TGTGCCACCGCTAGCGGGAACAATGAGCAGTTCTTC. Its translation: CATASGNNEQFF.

This chain uses TRBV7-2 with TRBJ2-6, with D possibly TRBD2 on 6 matching bases. This CDR3 comprises 15 residues. CDR1 is SGHTA, CDR2 FQGNSA, per germline. Trimming took off 3 bases at V and 2 bases at J, with 8 bases between the two ends. This CDR3 reads CASSFGGAGANVLTF. CDR3 sequence (DNA): TGTGCCAGCAGCTTTGGCGGGGCTGGGGCCAACGTCCTGACTTTC.

This clone was seen just once. The rearrangement uses TRBV12-5 and TRBJ2-5, with 12 bases fitting TRBD1. Germline V CDR1 and CDR2: LGHNT, FRNRAP. The CDR3 is made up of 15 amino acids. The J segment lost 5 bases and the V segment lost 7 bases, leaving 8 bases of the junction unmatched. The CDR3 protein is CASATGQGAWETQYF. The CDR3 bases are TGTGCTAGTGCCACGGGACAGGGGGCTTGGGAGACCCAGTACTTC.

The V and J genes are TRBV4-1 and TRBJ1-2; perhaps TRBD1 as D (5 bases). With 2 bases removed from V and 0 bases from J, the gap between germline ends came to 10 bases. Germline values: CDR1 MGHRA, CDR2 YSYEKL. There are 15 residues in the CDR3. Here the CDR3 DNA reads TGCGCCAGCAGCCAACGGCAGGGCGCTAACTATGGCTACACCTTC. This gives the protein CASSQRQGANYGYTF.

The rearrangement uses TRBV7-3 and TRBJ2-1, with 12 positions matching TRBD2. Germline lookup yields CDR1 SGHTA and CDR2 FQGTGA. The CDR3 is 17 residues long. The V gene end was trimmed by 2 bases and the J gene end by 6 bases; junction bases not matched to a gene: 8. CDR3 in DNA: TGTGCCAGCAGCTTACAGGTCGGACTAGCGGGATCCAATGAGCAGTTCTTC. Translating gives CASSLQVGLAGSNEQFF.

This clone has just a few counts. The rearrangement links TRBV29-1 to TRBJ1-2; the D gene is possibly TRBD1 (6 bases). With 3 bases removed from V and 7 bases from J, the gap between germline ends came to 9 bases. The CDR3 totals 11 residues. Germline V gene sequence: CDR1 SQVTM, CDR2 ANQGSEA. The CDR3 DNA reads as TGCAGCGTTGAGACAGGAACTGGCTACACCTTC. It encodes CSVETGTGYTF.

The chain uses TRBV5-1 and TRBJ2-1, with TRBD2 matching over 7 bases. The CDR3 spans 15 residues. The trim removed 9 bases at V and 6 bases at J, leaving 15 bases unmatched. Germline CDR1 is SGHRS and CDR2 is YFSETQ. CDR3 sequence reads: CATRGVAGVRNEQFF. CDR3 in DNA: TGCGCCACCCGCGGGGTGGCGGGAGTGCGCAATGAGCAGTTCTTC.

J is TRBJ2-7 and V is TRBV28, with TRBD1 identical over 10 bases. Trimming at V came to 8 bases and at J to 5 bases, leaving 9 bases not matched to a gene. Per the germline V gene, CDR1 is MDHEN and CDR2 is SYDVKM. The CDR3 covers 14 residues. The CDR3 DNA is TGTGCCAGCCCTCCCGGGACAGGGGTTGACGAGCAGTACTTC. Its translation: CASPPGTGVDEQYF. The full variable domain, its missing parts supplied by reference TRBV28 and TRBJ2-7, is DVKVTQSSRYLVKRTGEKVFLECVQDMDHENMFWYRQDPGLGLRLIYFSYDVKMKEKGDIPEGYSVSREKKERFSLILESASTNQTSMYLCASPPGTGVDEQYFGPGTRLTVT.

The J gene is TRBJ1-2, the V gene TRBV21-1; the D segment call TRBD1 is taken from the table without a DNA check. TRBV21-1 is deemed a pseudogene. The CDR3 extends over 18 amino acids. CDR3 in amino acids: CASSRRDRGRRGDYGYTF. For the CDR3, the DNA is TGTGCCAGCAGCCGCCGGGACAGGGGGCGTCGGGGTGACTATGGCTACACCTTC.

The V gene is TRBV2, the J gene TRBJ1-6; D is perhaps TRBD1 (5 bases). The germline V gene encodes CDR1 SNHLY and CDR2 FYNNEI. The CDR3 is 13 residues long. V was trimmed by 10 bases and J by 4 bases, leaving 11 bases between them. The CDR3 DNA reads as TGTGCCAACCAGGGTTCTTATAATTCACCCCTCCACTTT. It is translated as CANQGSYNSPLHF. The full variable domain, in which reference TRBV2 and TRBJ1-6 provide the parts outside the CDR3, is EPEVTQTPSHQVTQMGQEVILRCVPISNHLYFYWYRQILGQKVEFLVSFYNNEISEKSEIFDDQFSVERPDGSNFTLKIRSTKLEDSAMYFCANQGSYNSPLHFGNGTRLTVT.

The chain joins TRBV4-2 to TRBJ1-1, with a weak D call TRBD1 (6 bases). Germline V gene data show CDR1 as LGHNA and CDR2 as YNFKEQ. The V end was cut by 2 bases, the J end by 4 bases, with 14 bases between. The CDR3 has 15 amino acids. DNA of the CDR3: TGTGCCAGCAGCCAATTTTACCAGGGGCCCACTGAAGCTTTCTTT. It translates to CASSQFYQGPTEAFF.

The chain couples TRBV5-1 to TRBJ2-1; TRBD2 matches 10 bases. The CDR3 is made up of 15 amino acids. After removal of 4 bases from V and 5 bases from J, the junction contained 6 bases not matched to a gene. The germline V gene has CDR1 SGHRS and CDR2 YFSETQ. The CDR3 reads CASSVSGREDNEQFF. The DNA for the CDR3 is TGCGCCAGCAGCGTGAGCGGGAGGGAAGACAATGAGCAGTTCTTC.

Here the CDR3 reads CASSFGRVTEAFF. CDR3 nucleotide sequence: TGTGCCAGCAGTTTTGGGAGGGTCACTGAAGCTTTCTTT. The chain has TRBV12-3 or TRBV12-4 and TRBJ1-1; D is unclear. V was shortened by 3 bases and J by 4 bases, with 9 bases between the two germline ends. The CDR3 is 13 residues long.

The chain links TRBV11-2 to TRBJ1-2; D may be TRBD1 (5 bases). The CDR3 has 13 residues. V was pared by 3 bases and J by 8 bases, with 13 bases between. CDR1 SGHAT and CDR2 FQNNGV come from the germline V gene. CDR3 residues: CASSFDRRFGYTF. The CDR3 DNA sequence: TGTGCCAGCAGCTTCGACAGACGCTTCGGCTACACCTTC.

The chain recombines TRBV2 with TRBJ2-7, with 8 bases lining up with TRBD1. CDR3 length: 14 amino acids. V gave up 6 bases and J gave up 6 bases; unmatched junction bases: 10. Germline V CDR1 and CDR2: SNHLY, FYNNEI. The CDR3 is CASRERTGYSEQYF. As DNA, the CDR3 is TGTGCCAGCAGGGAACGGACAGGGTATAGCGAGCAGTACTTC.

The CDR3: CASSTPGRTSSYEQYF. CDR3 nucleotides: TGTGCCAGCAGTACCCCGGGGAGGACGAGCTCCTACGAGCAGTACTTC. The rearrangement joins TRBV28 to TRBJ2-7, with a weak D call TRBD2 (6 bases). CDR3 length: 16 residues. V lost 5 bases to trimming and J lost 0 bases, with 17 bases between them. CDR1 MDHEN and CDR2 SYDVKM come from the germline V gene.

This clone has a handful of counts. The V gene is TRBV7-9, the J gene TRBJ2-2; D is undetermined. This CDR3 has 15 residues. Germline loops: CDR1 SEHNR, CDR2 FQNEAQ (reference sequence). V shed 1 base and J shed 2 bases, with 8 bases lying between them. CDR3 nucleotides: TGTGCCAGCAGCTTAGTCACAGATAACACCGGGGAGCTGTTTTTT. Protein product: CASSLVTDNTGELFF.

The chain uses TRBV15 and TRBJ2-7; 7 bases match TRBD1. This CDR3 contains 15 residues. The V and J ends lost 1 base and 4 bases, in that order; junction bases with no gene match: 7. The germline CDR1 and CDR2 sequences are LNHNV and YYDKDF (reference sequence). The CDR3 nucleotides read TGTGCCACCAGCAGAGCGGGCGACAGGGAATACGAGCAGTACTTC. This encodes CATSRAGDREYEQYF.

This clone was observed once. The chain carries TRBV9 and TRBJ2-1, with TRBD1 matching 7 bases. The CDR3 covers 13 residues. Germline assignment: CDR1 SGDLS and CDR2 YYNGEE. The V gene end was trimmed by 3 bases and the J gene end by 4 bases; junction bases not matched to a gene: 1. CDR3 in amino acids: CASSGQGYNEQFF. DNA of the CDR3: TGTGCCAGCAGCGGACAGGGTTACAATGAGCAGTTCTTC.

The gene calls are TRBV7-5 and TRBJ2-7; the table's TRBD2 call for D was not verified on the DNA. TRBV7-5 is a known pseudogene. The CDR3 sequence is 17 residues long. The CDR3 here is CARSRARGAGGPGEQYF. Here the CDR3 DNA reads TGTGCCAGAAGCAGAGCCCGGGGAGCGGGAGGGCCGGGCGAGCAGTACTTC.

CDR3 in DNA: TGTGCCAGCAGCGCCGGGGTAGCGGGAGTTTCAGATACGCAGTATTTT. Its translation: CASSAGVAGVSDTQYF. This rearrangement joins TRBV3-1 (or the pseudogene TRBV3-2) to TRBJ2-3; 9 bases agree with TRBD2. In germline, CDR1 is LGHDT, CDR2 YNNKEL (reference sequence). This CDR3 region has 16 residues. The V segment lost 5 bases and the J segment 4 bases; nucleotides outside the gene matches: 10.

The chain is built from TRBV28 and TRBJ1-1; 8 nucleotides agree with TRBD1. Trimming took 4 bases from V and 4 from J; bases not matched to a gene: 8. CDR1 is MDHEN, CDR2 SYDVKM, per germline. This CDR3 contains 15 residues. The CDR3 loop is CASSSPQGAVTEAFF. The CDR3 bases are TGTGCCAGCAGTTCCCCTCAGGGGGCGGTCACTGAAGCTTTCTTT. The entire variable domain, with the rest obtained from reference TRBV28 and TRBJ1-1, is as follows: DVKVTQSSRYLVKRTGEKVFLECVQDMDHENMFWYRQDPGLGLRLIYFSYDVKMKEKGDIPEGYSVSREKKERFSLILESASTNQTSMYLCASSSPQGAVTEAFFGQGTRLTVV.

This rearrangement joins TRBV5-4 to TRBJ1-4, with TRBD1 identical over 10 bases. This CDR3 spans 16 amino acids. V dropped 4 bases and J dropped 8; count of bases not matched to a gene: 11. Germline CDR1 and CDR2: SGHNT and YYREEE (reference sequence). This CDR3 reads CASSVGTGATEEKLFF. The CDR3 DNA follows: TGTGCCAGCAGCGTGGGGACAGGGGCTACGGAAGAAAAACTGTTTTTT.